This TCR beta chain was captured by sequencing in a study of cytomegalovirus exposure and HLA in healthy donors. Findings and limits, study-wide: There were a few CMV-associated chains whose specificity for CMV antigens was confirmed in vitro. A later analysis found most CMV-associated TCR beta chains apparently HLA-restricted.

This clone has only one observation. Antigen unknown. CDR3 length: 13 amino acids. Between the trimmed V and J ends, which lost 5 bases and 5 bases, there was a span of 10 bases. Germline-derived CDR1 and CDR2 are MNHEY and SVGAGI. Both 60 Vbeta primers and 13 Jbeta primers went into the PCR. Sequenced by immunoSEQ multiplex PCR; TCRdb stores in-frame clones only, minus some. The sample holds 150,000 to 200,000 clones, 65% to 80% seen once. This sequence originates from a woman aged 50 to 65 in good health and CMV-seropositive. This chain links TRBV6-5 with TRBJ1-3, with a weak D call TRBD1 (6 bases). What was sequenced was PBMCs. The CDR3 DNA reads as TGTGCCAGCAGTCTAGGACAGCGAAACACCATATATTTT. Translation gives CASSLGQRNTIYF.